This T cell receptor (beta chain) was identified during a study of cytomegalovirus exposure and HLA in healthy donors. Looked up from germline, CDR1 is SGHRS and CDR2 is YFSETQ. Trimming took 1 base from V and 8 from J; bases not matched to a gene: 6. The length of the CDR3 is 14 residues. The PCR had 60 Vbeta and 13 Jbeta primers. Profiling relied on immunoSEQ multiplex PCR, and the TCRdb table lists in-frame clones only, not all of them. Of over 100,000 clones in the sample, 75% to 85% were seen once. Sampled while nominally healthy, donors likely had unrecorded immune exposures. Study findings and constraints: Some TCR beta chains (around 180 of them) were listed as cytomegalovirus-associated. Presence/absence analyses assumed roughly uniform sequencing depth across donors, which may not hold. In a later analysis, CMV-associated beta chains were mostly HLA-associated, it appeared.

About this clone itself: Its antigen is undetermined.

The V call is TRBV5-1, the J call TRBJ1-5; 7 nucleotides agree with TRBD1. This clonotype was obtained from a woman aged 40 to 50 in good health and CMV-seronegative. Sequencing input: PBMCs. The CDR3 loop reads CASSLTGTEEPQHF. The CDR3 DNA follows: TGCGCCAGCAGCTTGACCGGGACAGAGGAGCCCCAGCATTTT.